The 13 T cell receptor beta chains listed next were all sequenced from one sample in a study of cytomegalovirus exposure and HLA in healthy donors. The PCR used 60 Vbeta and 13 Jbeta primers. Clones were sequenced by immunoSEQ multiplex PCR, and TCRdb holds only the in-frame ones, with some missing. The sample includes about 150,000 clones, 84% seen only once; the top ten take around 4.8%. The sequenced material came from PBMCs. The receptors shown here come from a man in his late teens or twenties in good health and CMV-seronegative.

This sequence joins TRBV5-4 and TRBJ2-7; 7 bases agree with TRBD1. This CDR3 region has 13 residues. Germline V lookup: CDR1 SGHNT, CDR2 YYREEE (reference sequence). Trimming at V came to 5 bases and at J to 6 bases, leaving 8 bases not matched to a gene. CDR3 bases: TGTGCCAGCAGACGAACAGGGGTAGGCGAGCAGTACTTC. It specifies CASRRTGVGEQYF.

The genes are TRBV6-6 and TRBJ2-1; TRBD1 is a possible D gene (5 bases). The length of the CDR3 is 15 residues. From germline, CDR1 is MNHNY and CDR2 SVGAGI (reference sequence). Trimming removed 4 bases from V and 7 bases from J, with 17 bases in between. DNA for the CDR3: TGTGCCAGCAGTTGGAGCCCAACTGACAGAAATGAGCAGTTCTTC. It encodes CASSWSPTDRNEQFF.

DNA of the CDR3: TGCGCCAGCAGCTTGAGCGCCGTATCCCTCCCCGATGAGCAGTTCTTC. Translation gives CASSLSAVSLPDEQFF. The chain carries TRBV5-1 and TRBJ2-1; D unclear. Deletions cut 1 base from V and 8 bases from J, with 19 bases between. Germline assignment: CDR1 SGHRS and CDR2 YFSETQ. This CDR3 is 16 amino acids long.

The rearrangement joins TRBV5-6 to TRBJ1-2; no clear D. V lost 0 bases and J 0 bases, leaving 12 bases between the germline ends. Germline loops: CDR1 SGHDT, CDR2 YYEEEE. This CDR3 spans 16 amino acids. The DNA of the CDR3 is TGTGCCAGCAGCTTGGTAGGGAGGGTCGCTAACTATGGCTACACCTTC. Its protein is CASSLVGRVANYGYTF.

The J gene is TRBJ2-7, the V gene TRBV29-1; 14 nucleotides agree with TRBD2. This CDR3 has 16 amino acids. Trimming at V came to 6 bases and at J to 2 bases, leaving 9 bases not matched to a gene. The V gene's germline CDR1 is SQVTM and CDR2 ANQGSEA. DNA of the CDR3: TGCAGCGTGGCAGGGACTAGCGGGAGCGGGACCTACGAGCAGTACTTC. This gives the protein CSVAGTSGSGTYEQYF.

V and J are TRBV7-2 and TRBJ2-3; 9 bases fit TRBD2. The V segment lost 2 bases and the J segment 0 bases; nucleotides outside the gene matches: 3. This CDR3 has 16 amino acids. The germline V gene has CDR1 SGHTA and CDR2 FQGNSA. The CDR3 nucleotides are TGTGCCAGCAGCTTAATGCTAGCGGGGAGCACAGATACGCAGTATTTT. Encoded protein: CASSLMLAGSTDTQYF.

The CDR3 DNA sequence: TGTGCCTGGAGTTGGTGGGCAGGGACTGGAAACACCATATATTTT. Protein sequence: CAWSWWAGTGNTIYF. The chain joins TRBV30 to TRBJ1-3, with D possibly being TRBD1 (5 bases). This CDR3 has 15 residues. V shed 2 bases and J shed 2 bases, with 13 bases lying between them. The germline CDR1 and CDR2 sequences are GTSNPN and SVGIG (reference sequence).

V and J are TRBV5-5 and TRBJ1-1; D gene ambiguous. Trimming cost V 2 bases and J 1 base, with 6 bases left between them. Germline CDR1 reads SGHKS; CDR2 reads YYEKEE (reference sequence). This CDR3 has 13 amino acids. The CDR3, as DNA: TGTGCCAGCAGCTTCGGAGAGAACACTGAAGCTTTCTTT. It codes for CASSFGENTEAFF.

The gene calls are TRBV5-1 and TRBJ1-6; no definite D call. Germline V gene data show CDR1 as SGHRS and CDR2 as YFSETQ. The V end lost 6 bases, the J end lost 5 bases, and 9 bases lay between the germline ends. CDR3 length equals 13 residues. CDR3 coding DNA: TGCGCCAGCACCTCAGGCGATAATTCACCCCTCCACTTT. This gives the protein CASTSGDNSPLHF.

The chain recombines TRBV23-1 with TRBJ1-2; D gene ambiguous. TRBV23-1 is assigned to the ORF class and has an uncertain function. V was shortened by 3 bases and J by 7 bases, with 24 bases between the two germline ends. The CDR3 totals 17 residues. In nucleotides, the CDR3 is TGCGCCAGCAGTCAGGCGGGTCTAGTGACGGATGAATGTGGCTACACCTTC. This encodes CASSQAGLVTDECGYTF.

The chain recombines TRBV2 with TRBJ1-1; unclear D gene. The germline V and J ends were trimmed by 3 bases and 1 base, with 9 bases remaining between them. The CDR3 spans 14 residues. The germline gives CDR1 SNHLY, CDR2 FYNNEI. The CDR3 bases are TGTGCCAGCAGTGAGTTCGCGGAGAACACTGAAGCTTTCTTT. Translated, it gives CASSEFAENTEAFF.

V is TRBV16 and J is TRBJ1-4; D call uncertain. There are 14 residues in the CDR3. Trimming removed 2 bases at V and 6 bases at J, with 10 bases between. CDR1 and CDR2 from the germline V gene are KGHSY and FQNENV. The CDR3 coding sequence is TGTGCCAGCAGCCAAGGGCTGGAAGATGAAAAACTGTTTTTT. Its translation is CASSQGLEDEKLFF.

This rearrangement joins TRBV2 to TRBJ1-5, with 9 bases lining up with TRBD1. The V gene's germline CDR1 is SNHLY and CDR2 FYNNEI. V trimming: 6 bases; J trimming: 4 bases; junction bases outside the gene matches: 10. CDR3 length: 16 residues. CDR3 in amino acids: CASRTGTGTFNQPQHF. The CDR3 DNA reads TGTGCCAGCAGAACCGGGACAGGGACCTTTAATCAGCCCCAGCATTTT.